Reported below is one T cell receptor (beta chain). Its specificity is not known. Only in-frame clones appear in the TCRdb table, and some are missing; sequencing was by immunoSEQ multiplex PCR. The data show some 89,000 clones, 90% seen once. Trimming shortened V by 2 bases and J by 5 bases, and 14 bases separated the two germline ends. Germline V gives CDR1 SGHKS, CDR2 YYEKEE (reference sequence). This CDR3 is 14 amino acids long. This record belongs to a study of T cell responses to AZD1222 COVID-19 vaccine. At the level of the study: The analysis combined second doses at about 4 or about 12 weeks.

Whole-study results and caveats: Following two doses of AZD1222, Spike-specific TCR breadth and depth rose.

Specimen: peripheral blood, collected on day 0 of AZD1222 vaccination. This receptor was identified in an adult in good health. This rearrangement joins TRBV5-5 to TRBJ2-7; a weak D match, TRBD1 (5 bases). CDR3 in amino acids: CASSLTGRADEQYF. The CDR3 DNA reads as TGTGCCAGCAGCTTAACAGGCCGGGCGGACGAGCAGTACTTC.